This entry features one TCR beta chain sequence. The data derive from a study of PD-L1 blockade in urothelial cancer. Overall study: The patients' atezolizumab therapy, 1,200 mg intravenously every 3 weeks, started in about 2014. T cells numbered a median of about 150,000 in the blood samples. Most patients, about 85% of the roughly 30, were males with bladder-origin cancer.

The templates were synthetic TCR analogs, and they were spiked into each PCR. Profiled with immunoSEQ multiplex PCR; TCRdb holds only in-frame clones, not every one. The sample has 50,000 or so clones; roughly 86% are singletons. The clonotype originates from a man aged 60 to 75 with urothelial cancer. The sequencing used PBMCs, collected around atezolizumab (anti-PD-L1) treatment.

The DNA for the CDR3 is TGTGCCAGCAGTGATCCCAGCGGGAGGTGGTTCGATACGCAGTATTTT. It specifies CASSDPSGRWFDTQYF. The chain carries TRBV2 and TRBJ2-3, with 9 positions matching TRBD2. This CDR3 has 16 amino acids. Trimming removed 3 bases from V and 6 bases from J; junction bases left unmatched: 10. Germline assignment: CDR1 SNHLY and CDR2 FYNNEI. Looking up the rest from reference TRBV2 and TRBJ2-3 gives the full variable domain: EPEVTQTPSHQVTQMGQEVILRCVPISNHLYFYWYRQILGQKVEFLVSFYNNEISEKSEIFDDQFSVERPDGSNFTLKIRSTKLEDSAMYFCASSDPSGRWFDTQYFGPGTRLTVL.